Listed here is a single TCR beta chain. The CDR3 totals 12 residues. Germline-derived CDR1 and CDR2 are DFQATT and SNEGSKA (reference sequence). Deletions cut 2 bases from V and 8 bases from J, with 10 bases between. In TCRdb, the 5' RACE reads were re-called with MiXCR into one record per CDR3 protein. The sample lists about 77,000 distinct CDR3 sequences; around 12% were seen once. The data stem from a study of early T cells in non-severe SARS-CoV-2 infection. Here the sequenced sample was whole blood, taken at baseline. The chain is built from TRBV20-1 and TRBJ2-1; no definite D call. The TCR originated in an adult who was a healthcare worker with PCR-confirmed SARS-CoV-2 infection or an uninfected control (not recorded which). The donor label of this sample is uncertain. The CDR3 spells CSARRASDEQFF. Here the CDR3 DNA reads TGCAGTGCTAGAAGGGCTAGTGATGAGCAGTTCTTC.